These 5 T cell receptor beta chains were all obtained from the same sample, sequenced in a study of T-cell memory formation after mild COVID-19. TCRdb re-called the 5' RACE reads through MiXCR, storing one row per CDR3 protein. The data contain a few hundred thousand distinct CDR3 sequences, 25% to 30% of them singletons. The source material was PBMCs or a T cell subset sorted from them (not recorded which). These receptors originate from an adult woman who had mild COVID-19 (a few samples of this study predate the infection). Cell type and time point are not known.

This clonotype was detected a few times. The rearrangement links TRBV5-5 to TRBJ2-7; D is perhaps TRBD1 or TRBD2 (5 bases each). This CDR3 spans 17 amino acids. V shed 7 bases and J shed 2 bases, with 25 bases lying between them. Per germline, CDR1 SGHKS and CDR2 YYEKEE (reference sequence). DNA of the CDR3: TGTGCCAGCTCTCCTCAGGGACCCCCGAAGTTAACCTACGAGCAGTACTTC. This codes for CASSPQGPPKLTYEQYF.

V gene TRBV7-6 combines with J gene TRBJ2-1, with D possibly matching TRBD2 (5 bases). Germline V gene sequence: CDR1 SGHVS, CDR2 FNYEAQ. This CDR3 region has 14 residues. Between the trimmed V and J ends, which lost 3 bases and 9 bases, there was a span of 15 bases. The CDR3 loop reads CASSLGEWNSEQFF. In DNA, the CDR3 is TGTGCCAGCAGCTTGGGAGAGTGGAACTCTGAGCAGTTCTTC.

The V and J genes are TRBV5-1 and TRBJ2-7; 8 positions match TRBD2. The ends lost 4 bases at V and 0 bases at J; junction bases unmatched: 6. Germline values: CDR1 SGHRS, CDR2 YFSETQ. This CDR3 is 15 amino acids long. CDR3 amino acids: CASSPGGDNSYEQYF. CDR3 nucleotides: TGCGCCAGCAGCCCCGGGGGGGACAACTCCTACGAGCAGTACTTC.

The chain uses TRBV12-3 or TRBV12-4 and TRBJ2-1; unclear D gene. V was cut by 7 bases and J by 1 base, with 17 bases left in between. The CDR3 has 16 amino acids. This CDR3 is CASNPGIFASYNEQFF. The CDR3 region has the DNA TGTGCCAGCAATCCTGGGATTTTCGCGTCCTACAATGAGCAGTTCTTC.

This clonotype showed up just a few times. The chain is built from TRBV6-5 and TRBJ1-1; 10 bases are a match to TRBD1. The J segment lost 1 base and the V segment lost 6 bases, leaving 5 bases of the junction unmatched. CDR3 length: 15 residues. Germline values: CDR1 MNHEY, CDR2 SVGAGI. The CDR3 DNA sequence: TGTGCCAGCAGCCCCGACAGGGGGCGGAACACTGAAGCTTTCTTT. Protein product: CASSPDRGRNTEAFF.